This T cell receptor beta chain was observed in a study of CD8 T cells in Susac syndrome. Germline V gene sequence: CDR1 MGHRA, CDR2 YSYEKL. V was clipped by 0 bases and J by 3 bases, with 12 bases between them. The CDR3 extends over 15 amino acids. Random hexamers were used to reverse transcribe an amount of about 0.45 to 1 ug RNA. TCRdb re-called the immunoSEQ multiplex PCR reads through MiXCR, storing one row per CDR3 protein. The sample yields about 430,000 distinct CDR3 sequences, approximately 85% seen once. This TCR was sampled from a human donor with multiple sclerosis. Sequencing input: CD8+ T cells from PBMCs. The genes are TRBV4-1 and TRBJ2-7, with a tentative D call TRBD1 (5 bases). This CDR3 is CASSQEAWGDYEQYF. The CDR3 bases are TGCGCCAGCAGCCAAGAGGCGTGGGGCGACTACGAGCAGTACTTC.